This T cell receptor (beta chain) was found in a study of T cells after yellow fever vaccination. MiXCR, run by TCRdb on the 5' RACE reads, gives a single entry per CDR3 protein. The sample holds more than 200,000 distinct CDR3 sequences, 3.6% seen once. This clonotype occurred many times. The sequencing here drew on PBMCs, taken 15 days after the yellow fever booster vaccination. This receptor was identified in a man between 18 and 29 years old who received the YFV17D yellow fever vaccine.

The CDR3 spells CASSIGSGGLTDTQYF. CDR3 nucleotide sequence: TGTGCCAGTAGTATAGGGAGCGGGGGCCTCACAGATACGCAGTATTTT. The rearrangement links TRBV19 to TRBJ2-3, with 8 bases that match TRBD2. CDR3 length: 16 residues. After removal of 1 base from V and 2 bases from J, the junction contained 5 bases not matched to a gene. Germline CDR1 LNHDA, CDR2 SQIVND (reference sequence).